This T cell receptor (beta chain) was documented in a study of CD8+CD57+ T cells in acquired aplastic anemia. Whole-study findings and limits: Roughly 29 was the count of CD8+ CDR3 sequences that patients shared with controls. The study found no significant CD8+ Simpson's diversity difference between patients and controls.

TCR beta VDJ combinations and CDR3 sequences were profiled from genomic DNA. A single record per CDR3 protein comes from TCRdb applying MiXCR to the reads. The sample lists 100,000 to 120,000 distinct CDR3 sequences; about half were seen once. This clonotype came up a few times. Its antigen is undetermined. Looked up from germline, CDR1 is LNHDA and CDR2 is SQIVND (reference sequence). The length of the CDR3 is 15 residues. V dropped 0 bases and J dropped 4 bases, with 13 bases sitting between them. The rearrangement joins TRBV19 to TRBJ2-7; unclear D gene. This clonotype originated in a human donor in good health, serving as a control. The sample was sorted CD4+, CD8+, or CD8+CD57+ T cells (not recorded which) from PBMCs. The CDR3 reads CASSIEVFNGYEQYF. For the CDR3, the DNA is TGTGCCAGTAGTATAGAAGTCTTCAACGGATACGAGCAGTACTTC. The full variable domain, completed using reference TRBV19 and TRBJ2-7, is DGGITQSPKYLFRKEGQNVTLSCEQNLNHDAMYWYRQDPGQGLRLIYYSQIVNDFQKGDIAEGYSVSREKKESFPLTVTSAQKNPTAFYLCASSIEVFNGYEQYFGPGTRLTVT.